The 7 T cell receptor beta chains listed next were all sequenced from one sample in a study of glioma-infiltrating T cells. Amplification of TCR alpha and beta CDR3 regions from RNA used iRepertoire nested multiplex PCR. TCRdb ran MiXCR on the multiplex PCR reads and lists one entry per CDR3 protein. The sample consists of fewer than 250,000 distinct CDR3 sequences, 32% of them appearing once. Specimen: glioma tissue, nonneoplastic brain tissue, or PBMCs (not recorded which). The receptor set was obtained from a human donor with low-grade glioma or glioblastoma, undergoing nonglioma brain surgery, or in good health (not recorded which).

A remark on this clonotype: No conserved phenylalanine or tryptophan ends this CDR3, so it is likely a read error. The limits of the CDR3 on the DNA are not certain, so only TCRdb's listed CDR3 is given. The chain carries TRBV6-2 or TRBV6-3 and TRBJ1-1. Including both end residues, the CDR3 is 14 amino acids long. CDR1 is MNHEY and CDR2 is SVGEGT in the germline V gene. CDR3 sequence reads: CASSYSGPNTEALL.

This clonotype has at least ten counts. The rearrangement links TRBV6-1 to TRBJ2-1, with 12 bases identical to TRBD2. Trimming cost V 6 bases and J 5 bases; bases outside gene matches: 5. The CDR3 is 15 amino acids. Germline CDR1 MNHNS, CDR2 SASEGT. The CDR3 DNA sequence: TGTGCCAGCAGCCACCTAGCGGGGGGGAACAATGAGCAGTTCTTC. This sequence encodes CASSHLAGGNNEQFF.

This clonotype was recorded many times. In DNA form, the CDR3 reads TGTGCCATCCGTCCCGGGACAGGGCCTATCACTGAAGCTTTCTTT. Translated, it gives CAIRPGTGPITEAFF. The rearrangement joins TRBV10-3 to TRBJ1-1; the match to TRBD1 covers 9 bases. This CDR3 is built from 15 residues. J lost 4 bases, V lost 8 bases, and 11 bases had no gene match. Germline CDR1 is ENHRY and CDR2 is SYGVKD.

A word on this clonotype: A much larger clone lies a single base off, so this may be a read error. The V call is TRBV2, the J call TRBJ2-3; 11 positions match TRBD2. With V trimmed by 6 bases and J by 8 bases, 7 bases remained unmatched. The CDR3 runs to 14 residues. The germline V gene encodes CDR1 SNHLY and CDR2 FYNNEI. CDR3 loop: CASRPGLAVVTQYF. The CDR3 region has the DNA TGTGCCAGCAGGCCGGGACTAGCGGTTGTTACGCAGTATTTT.

In this sample, this clonotype turned up a few times. The chain recombines TRBV5-1 with TRBJ2-5; D possibly matches TRBD1 or TRBD2 (5 bases each). Germline V gene sequence: CDR1 SGHRS, CDR2 YFSETQ. The germline V and J ends were trimmed by 3 bases and 4 bases, with 13 bases remaining between them. This CDR3 contains 14 residues. The chain's CDR3 is CASSSGRGAETQYF. The DNA of the CDR3 is TGCGCCAGCAGCTCGGGACGGGGAGCAGAGACCCAGTACTTC.

The rearrangement uses TRBV20-1 and TRBJ2-1; D is possibly TRBD2 (5 bases). Germline CDR1 is DFQATT and CDR2 is SNEGSKA (reference sequence). V dropped 8 bases and J dropped 3 bases, with 14 bases sitting between them. CDR3 length: 13 residues. This CDR3 reads CSQKGGRYNEQFF. CDR3 DNA: TGCAGTCAGAAAGGAGGACGCTACAATGAGCAGTTCTTC.

In regard to this clonotype: A much larger clone differs by one base, so this may be a read error. The rearrangement links TRBV2 to TRBJ1-1; D remains unclear. CDR1 and CDR2 (germline): SNHLY, FYNNEI. The CDR3 spans 13 residues. The CDR3 protein is CASSGEVNTKAFF. The CDR3 DNA reads as TGTGCCAGCAGTGGAGAAGTGAACACTAAAGCTTTCTTT.